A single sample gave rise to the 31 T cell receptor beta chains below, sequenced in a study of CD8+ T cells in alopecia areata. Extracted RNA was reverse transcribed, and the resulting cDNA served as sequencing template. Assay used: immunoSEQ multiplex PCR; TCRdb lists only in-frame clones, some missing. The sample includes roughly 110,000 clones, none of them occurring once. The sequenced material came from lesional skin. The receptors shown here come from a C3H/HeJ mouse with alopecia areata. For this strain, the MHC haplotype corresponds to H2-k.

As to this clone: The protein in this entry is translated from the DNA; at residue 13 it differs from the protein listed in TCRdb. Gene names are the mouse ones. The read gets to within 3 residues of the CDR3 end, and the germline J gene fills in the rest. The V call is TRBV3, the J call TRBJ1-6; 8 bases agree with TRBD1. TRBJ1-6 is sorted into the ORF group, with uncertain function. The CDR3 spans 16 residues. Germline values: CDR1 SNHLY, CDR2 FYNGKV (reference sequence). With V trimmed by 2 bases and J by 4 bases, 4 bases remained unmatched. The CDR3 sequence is CASSLRRQGYNSPLYF. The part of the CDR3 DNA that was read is TGTGCCAGCAGCTTAAGGCGACAGGGGTATAATTCGCCC.

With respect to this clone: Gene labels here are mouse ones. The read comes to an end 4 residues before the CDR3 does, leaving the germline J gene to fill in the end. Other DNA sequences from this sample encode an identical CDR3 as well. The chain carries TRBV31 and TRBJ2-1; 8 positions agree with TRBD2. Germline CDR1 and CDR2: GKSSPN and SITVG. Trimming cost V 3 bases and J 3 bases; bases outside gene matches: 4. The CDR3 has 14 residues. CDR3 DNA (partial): TGTGCCTGGAGCGGAACTGGGGGCTATGCT. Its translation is CAWSGTGGYA. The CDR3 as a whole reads CAWSGTGGYAEQFF.

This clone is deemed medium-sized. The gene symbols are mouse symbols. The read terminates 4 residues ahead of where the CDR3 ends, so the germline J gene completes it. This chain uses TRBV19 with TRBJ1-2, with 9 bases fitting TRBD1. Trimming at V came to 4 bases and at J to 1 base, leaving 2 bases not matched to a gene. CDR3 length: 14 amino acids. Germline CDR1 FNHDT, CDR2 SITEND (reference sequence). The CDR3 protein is CASSPGQGNSDYTF. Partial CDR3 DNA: TGTGCCAGCAGTCCGGGACAGGGAAACTCC.

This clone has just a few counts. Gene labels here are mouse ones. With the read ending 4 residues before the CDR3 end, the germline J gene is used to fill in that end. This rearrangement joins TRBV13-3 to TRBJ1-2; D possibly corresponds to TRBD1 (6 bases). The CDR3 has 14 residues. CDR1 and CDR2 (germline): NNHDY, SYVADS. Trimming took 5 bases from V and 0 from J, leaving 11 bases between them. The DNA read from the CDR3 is TGTGCCAGCAGGAGGGGGACATCAAACTCC. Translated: CASRRGTSNS. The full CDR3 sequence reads CASRRGTSNSDYTF.

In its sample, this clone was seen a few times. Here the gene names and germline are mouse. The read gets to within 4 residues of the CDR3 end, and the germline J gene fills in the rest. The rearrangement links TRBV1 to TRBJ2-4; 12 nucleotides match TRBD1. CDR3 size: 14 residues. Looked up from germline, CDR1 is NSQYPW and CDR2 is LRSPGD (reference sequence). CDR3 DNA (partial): TGCACCTGCAGTGCGGGACAGGGGGCGAAC. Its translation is CTCSAGQGAN. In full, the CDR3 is CTCSAGQGANTLYF.

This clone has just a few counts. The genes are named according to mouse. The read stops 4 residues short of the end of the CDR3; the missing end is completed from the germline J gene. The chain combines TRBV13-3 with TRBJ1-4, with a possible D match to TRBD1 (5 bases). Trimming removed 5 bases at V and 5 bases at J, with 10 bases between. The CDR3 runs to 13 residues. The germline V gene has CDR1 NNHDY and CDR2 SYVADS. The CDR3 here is CASRQEYNERLFF. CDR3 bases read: TGTGCCAGCAGACAGGAGTATAACGAA.

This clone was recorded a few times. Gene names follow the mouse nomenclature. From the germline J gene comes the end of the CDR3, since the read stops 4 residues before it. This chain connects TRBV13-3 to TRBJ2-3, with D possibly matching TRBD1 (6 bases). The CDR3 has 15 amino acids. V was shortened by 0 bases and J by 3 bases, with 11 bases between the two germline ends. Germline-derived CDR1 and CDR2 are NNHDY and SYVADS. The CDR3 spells CASSDEQGGAETLYF. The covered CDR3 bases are TGTGCCAGCAGTGATGAACAGGGAGGAGCAGAA.

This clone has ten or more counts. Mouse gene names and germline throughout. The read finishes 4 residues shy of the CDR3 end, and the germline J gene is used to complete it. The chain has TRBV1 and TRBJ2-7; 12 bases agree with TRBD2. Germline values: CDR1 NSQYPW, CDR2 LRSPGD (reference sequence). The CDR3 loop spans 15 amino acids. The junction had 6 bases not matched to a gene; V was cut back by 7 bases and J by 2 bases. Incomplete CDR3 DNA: TGCACCTGCACCATCGGGACTGGGGGGCCCTAT. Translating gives CTCTIGTGGPY. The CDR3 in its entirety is CTCTIGTGGPYEQYF. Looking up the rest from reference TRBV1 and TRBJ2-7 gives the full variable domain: VTLLEQNPRWRLVPRGQAVNLRCILKNSQYPWMSWYQQDLQKQLQWLFTLRSPGDKEVKSLPGADYLATRVTDTELRLQVANMSQGRTLYCTCTIGTGGPYEQYFGPGTRLTVL.

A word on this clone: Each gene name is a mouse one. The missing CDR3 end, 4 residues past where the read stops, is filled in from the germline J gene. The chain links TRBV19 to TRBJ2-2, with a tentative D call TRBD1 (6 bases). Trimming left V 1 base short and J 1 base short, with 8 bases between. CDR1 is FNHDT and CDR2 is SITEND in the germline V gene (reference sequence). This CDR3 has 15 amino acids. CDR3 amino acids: CASSIWDKNTGQLYF. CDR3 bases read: TGTGCCAGCAGTATATGGGACAAAAACACCGGG. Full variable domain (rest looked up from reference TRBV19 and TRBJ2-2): GGIITQTPKFLIGQEGQKLTLKCQQNFNHDTMYWYRQDSGKGLRLIYYSITENDLQKGDLSEGYDASREKKSSFSLTVTSAQKNEMAVFLCASSIWDKNTGQLYFGEGSKLTVL.

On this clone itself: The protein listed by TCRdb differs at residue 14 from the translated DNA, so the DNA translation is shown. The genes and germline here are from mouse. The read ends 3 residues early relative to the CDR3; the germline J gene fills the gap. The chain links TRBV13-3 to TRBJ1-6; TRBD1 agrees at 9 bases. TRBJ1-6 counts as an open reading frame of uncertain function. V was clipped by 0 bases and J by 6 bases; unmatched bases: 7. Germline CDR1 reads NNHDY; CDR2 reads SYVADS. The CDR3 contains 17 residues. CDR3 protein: CASSDASGTGSNSPLYF. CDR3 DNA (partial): TGTGCCAGCAGTGATGCATCAGGGACAGGGAGTAATTCGCCC.

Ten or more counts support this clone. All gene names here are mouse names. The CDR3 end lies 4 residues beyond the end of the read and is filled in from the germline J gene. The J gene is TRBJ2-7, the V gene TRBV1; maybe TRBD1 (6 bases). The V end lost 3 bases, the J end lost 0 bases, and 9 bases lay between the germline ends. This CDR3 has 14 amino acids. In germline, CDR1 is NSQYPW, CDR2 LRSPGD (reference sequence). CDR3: CTCSALRGSYEQYF. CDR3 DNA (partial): TGCACCTGCAGTGCCCTCAGGGGCTCCTAT.

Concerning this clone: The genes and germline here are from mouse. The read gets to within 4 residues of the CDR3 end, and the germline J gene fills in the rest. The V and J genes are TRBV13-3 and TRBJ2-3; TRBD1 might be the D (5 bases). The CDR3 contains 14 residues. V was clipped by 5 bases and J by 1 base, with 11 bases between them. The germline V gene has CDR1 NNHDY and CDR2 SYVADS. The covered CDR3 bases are TGTGCCAGCAGGAAACAGGACCGTGCAGAA. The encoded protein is CASRKQDRAE. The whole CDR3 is CASRKQDRAETLYF.

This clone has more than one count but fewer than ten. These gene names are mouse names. CDR3 bases read: TGTGCCAGCAGTGATAATGACAAAAACTCC. Residues: CASSDNDKNS. From start to end, the CDR3 is CASSDNDKNSDYTF. The V gene is TRBV13-1, the J gene TRBJ1-2; D is unclear. Read coverage stops 4 residues before the CDR3 terminus; the germline J gene supplies the remainder. The ends were cut back, 1 base at V and 1 base at J, with 8 bases in the middle. The CDR3 loop spans 14 amino acids. Germline CDR1 reads NSHNY; CDR2 reads SYGAGN.

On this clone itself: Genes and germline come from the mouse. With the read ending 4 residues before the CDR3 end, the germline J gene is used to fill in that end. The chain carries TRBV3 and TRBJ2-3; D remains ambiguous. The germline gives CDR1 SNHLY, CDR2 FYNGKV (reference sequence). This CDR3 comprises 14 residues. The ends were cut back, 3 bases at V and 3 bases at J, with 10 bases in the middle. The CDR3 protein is CASSLRQKAETLYF. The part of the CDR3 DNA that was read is TGTGCCAGCAGCTTGAGACAAAAGGCAGAA.

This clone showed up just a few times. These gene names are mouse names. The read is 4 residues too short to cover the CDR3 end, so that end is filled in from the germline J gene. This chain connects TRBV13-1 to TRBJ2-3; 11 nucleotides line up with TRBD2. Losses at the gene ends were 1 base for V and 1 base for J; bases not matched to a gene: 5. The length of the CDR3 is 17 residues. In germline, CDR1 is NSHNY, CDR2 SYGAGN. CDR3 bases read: TGTGCCAGCAGTGATAGGTTGACTGGGGGGGGTGCAGAA. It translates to CASSDRLTGGGAE. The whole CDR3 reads CASSDRLTGGGAETLYF.

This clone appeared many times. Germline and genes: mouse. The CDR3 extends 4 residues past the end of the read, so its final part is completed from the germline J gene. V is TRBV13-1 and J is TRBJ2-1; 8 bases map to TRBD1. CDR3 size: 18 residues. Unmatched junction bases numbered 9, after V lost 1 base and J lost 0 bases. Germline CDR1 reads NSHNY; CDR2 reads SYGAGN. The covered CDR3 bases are TGTGCCAGCAGTGATCATATGACAGGGGTGCATAACTATGCT. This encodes CASSDHMTGVHNYA. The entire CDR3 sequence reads CASSDHMTGVHNYAEQFF.

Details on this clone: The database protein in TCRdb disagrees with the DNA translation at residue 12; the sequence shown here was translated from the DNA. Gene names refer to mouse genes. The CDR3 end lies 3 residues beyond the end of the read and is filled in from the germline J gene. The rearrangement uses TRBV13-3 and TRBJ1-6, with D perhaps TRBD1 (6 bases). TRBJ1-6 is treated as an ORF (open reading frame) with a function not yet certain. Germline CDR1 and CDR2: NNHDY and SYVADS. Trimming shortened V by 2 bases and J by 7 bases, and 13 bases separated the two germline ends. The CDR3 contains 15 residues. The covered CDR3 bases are TGTGCCAGCAGTGAGTGGGGGGCAGAGAATTCGCCC. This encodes CASSEWGAENSP. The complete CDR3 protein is CASSEWGAENSPLYF.

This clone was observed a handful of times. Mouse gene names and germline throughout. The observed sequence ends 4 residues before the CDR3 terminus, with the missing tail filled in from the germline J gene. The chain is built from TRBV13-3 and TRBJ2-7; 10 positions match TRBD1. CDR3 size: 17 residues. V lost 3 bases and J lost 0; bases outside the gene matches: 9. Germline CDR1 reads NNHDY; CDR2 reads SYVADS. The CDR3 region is CASSGPGTGVGSYEQYF. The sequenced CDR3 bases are TGTGCCAGCAGTGGTCCCGGGACAGGGGTGGGCTCCTAT.

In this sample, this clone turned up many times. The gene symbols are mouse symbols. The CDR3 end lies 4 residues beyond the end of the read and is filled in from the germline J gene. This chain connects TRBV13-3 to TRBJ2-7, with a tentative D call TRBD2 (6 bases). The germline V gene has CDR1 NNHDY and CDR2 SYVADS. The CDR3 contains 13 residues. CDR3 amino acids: CASSDADWYEQYF. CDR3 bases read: TGTGCCAGCAGTGATGCAGACTGGTAT.

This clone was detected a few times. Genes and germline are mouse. Incomplete CDR3 DNA: TGTGCCAGCAGGGACTGGCCTAGTGCAGAA. Amino acid sequence: CASRDWPSAE. The whole CDR3 protein reads CASRDWPSAETLYF. The V and J genes are TRBV19 and TRBJ2-3; 7 nucleotides agree with TRBD2. The sequence runs out 4 residues before the end of the CDR3; the remainder is reconstructed from the germline J gene. Looked up from germline, CDR1 is FNHDT and CDR2 is SITEND (reference sequence). CDR3 size: 14 residues. V gave up 5 bases and J gave up 0 bases; unmatched junction bases: 3.

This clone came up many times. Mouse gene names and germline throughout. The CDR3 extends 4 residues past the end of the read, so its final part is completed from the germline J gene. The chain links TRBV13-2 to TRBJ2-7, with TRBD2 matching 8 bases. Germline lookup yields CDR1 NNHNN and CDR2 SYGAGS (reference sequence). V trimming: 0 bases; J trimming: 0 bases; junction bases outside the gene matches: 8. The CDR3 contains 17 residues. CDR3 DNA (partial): TGTGCCAGCGGTGATGCAGAGGCCGGACTGGGCTCCTAT. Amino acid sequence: CASGDAEAGLGSY. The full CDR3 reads CASGDAEAGLGSYEQYF.

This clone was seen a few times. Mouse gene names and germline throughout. CDR3 residues: CASTEGDRVFNQDTQYF. CDR3 DNA, as far as it was read: TGTGCCAGCACAGAGGGGGACAGGGTATTTAACCAAGAC. The V and J genes are TRBV13-3 and TRBJ2-5, with 9 bases that match TRBD1. The read stops 4 residues short of the end of the CDR3; the missing end is completed from the germline J gene. This CDR3 comprises 17 residues. V lost 6 bases, J lost 0 bases, and 11 bases stayed unmatched. Germline lookup yields CDR1 NNHDY and CDR2 SYVADS.

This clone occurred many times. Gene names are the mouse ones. The CDR3 sequence is CASSDARDRGNTEVFF. Incomplete CDR3 DNA: TGTGCCAGCAGTGATGCCCGGGACAGGGGAAACACA. This chain connects TRBV13-3 to TRBJ1-1; 10 bases are shared with TRBD1. The read falls 4 residues short of the CDR3 end, and the missing part is taken from the germline J gene. The V gene end was trimmed by 0 bases and the J gene end by 1 base; junction bases not matched to a gene: 3. This CDR3 is 16 amino acids long. The V gene's germline CDR1 is NNHDY and CDR2 SYVADS.

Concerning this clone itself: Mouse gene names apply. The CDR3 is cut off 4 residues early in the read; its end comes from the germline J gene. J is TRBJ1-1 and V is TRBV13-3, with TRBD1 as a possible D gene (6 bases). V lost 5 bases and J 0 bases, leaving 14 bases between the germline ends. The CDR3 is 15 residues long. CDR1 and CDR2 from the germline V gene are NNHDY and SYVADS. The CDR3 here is CASRPHDRTNTEVFF. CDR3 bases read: TGTGCCAGCAGACCCCACGACAGGACAAACACA.

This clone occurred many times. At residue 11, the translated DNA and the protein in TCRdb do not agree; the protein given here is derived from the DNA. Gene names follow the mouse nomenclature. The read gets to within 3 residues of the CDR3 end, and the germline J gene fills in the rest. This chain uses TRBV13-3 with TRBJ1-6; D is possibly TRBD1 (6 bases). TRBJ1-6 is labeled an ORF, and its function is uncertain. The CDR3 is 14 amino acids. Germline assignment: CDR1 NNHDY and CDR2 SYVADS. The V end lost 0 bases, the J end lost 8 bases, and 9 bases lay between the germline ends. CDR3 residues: CASSDAGGDSPLYF. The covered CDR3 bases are TGTGCCAGCAGTGATGCGGGGGGCGATTCGCCC.

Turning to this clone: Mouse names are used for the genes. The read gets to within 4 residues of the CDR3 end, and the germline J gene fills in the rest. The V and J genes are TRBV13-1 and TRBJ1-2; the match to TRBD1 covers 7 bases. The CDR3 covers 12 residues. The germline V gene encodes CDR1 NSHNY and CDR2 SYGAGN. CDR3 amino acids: CASSVNRGDYTF. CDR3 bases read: TGTGCCAGCAGTGTCAACAGGGGC.

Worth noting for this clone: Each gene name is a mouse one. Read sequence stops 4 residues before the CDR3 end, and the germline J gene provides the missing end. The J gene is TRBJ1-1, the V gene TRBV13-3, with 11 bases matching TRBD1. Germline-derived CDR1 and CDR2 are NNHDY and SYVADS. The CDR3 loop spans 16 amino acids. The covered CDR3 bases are TGTGCCAGCAGTGATTGGGACAGGGGGTACACGGCA. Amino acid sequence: CASSDWDRGYTA. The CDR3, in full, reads CASSDWDRGYTAEVFF.

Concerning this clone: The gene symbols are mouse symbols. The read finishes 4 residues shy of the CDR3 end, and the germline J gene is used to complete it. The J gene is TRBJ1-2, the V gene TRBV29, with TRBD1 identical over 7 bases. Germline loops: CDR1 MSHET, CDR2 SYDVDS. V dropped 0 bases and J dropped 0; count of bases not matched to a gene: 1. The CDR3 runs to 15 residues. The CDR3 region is CASSLSGTANSDYTF. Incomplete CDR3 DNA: TGTGCTAGCAGTTTATCCGGGACAGCAAACTCC. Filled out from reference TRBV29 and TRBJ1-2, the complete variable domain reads DMKVTQMPRYLIKRMGENVLLECGQDMSHETMYWYRQDPGLGLQLIYISYDVDSNSEGDIPKGYRVSRKKREHFSLILDSAKTNQTSVYFCASSLSGTANSDYTFGSGTRLLVI.

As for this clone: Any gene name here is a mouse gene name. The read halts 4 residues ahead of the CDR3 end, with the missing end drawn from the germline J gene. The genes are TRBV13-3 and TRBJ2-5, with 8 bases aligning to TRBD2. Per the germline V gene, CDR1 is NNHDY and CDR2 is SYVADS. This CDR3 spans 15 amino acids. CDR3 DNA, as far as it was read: TGTGCCAGCAGTGAGGGGGGGCGCGAAGAGGAC. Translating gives CASSEGGREED. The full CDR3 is CASSEGGREEDTQYF.

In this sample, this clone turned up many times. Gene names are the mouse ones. The part of the CDR3 DNA that was read is TGTGCCAGCAGTGATGCACAGTGGAGA. It translates to CASSDAQWR. The whole CDR3 reads CASSDAQWREVFF. The chain joins TRBV13-3 to TRBJ1-1; D unclear. Read data end 4 residues before the CDR3 end; the end is taken from the germline J gene. This CDR3 has 13 amino acids. Germline assignment: CDR1 NNHDY and CDR2 SYVADS.

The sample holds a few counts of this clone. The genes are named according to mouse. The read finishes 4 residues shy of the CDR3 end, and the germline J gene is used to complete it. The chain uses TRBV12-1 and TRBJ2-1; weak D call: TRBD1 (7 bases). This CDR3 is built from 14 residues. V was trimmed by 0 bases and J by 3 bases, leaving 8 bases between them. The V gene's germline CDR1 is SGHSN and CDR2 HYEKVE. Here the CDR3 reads CASSLEGAYAEQFF. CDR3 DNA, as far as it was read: TGTGCCAGCTCTCTCGAGGGGGCCTATGCT.